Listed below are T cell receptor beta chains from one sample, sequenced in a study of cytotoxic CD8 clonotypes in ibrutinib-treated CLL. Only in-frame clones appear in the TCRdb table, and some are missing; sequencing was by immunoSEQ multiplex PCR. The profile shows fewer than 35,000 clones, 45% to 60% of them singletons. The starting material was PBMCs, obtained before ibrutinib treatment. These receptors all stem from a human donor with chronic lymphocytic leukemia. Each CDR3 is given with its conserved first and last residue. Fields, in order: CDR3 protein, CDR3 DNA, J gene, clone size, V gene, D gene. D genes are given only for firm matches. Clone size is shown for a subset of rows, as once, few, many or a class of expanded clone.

CASSLVTGANQPQHF TGTGCCAGCAGCTTAGTCACAGGGGCAAATCAGCCCCAGCATTTT TRBJ1-5 - TRBV7-2 TRBD1
CASRNPTDTQYF TGTGCCAGCAGGAACCCCACAGATACGCAGTATTTT TRBJ2-3 - TRBV6-1 -
CASSPDGRGAYEQYF TGCGCCAGCAGCCCAGACGGGCGAGGCGCCTACGAGCAGTACTTC TRBJ2-7 - TRBV5-1 -
CASSKTDNYGYTF TGTGCCAGCAGCAAGACAGATAACTATGGCTACACCTTC TRBJ1-2 - TRBV5-6 -
CASSREGQMNTEAFF TGTGCCAGTAGTCGCGAGGGGCAGATGAACACTGAAGCTTTCTTT TRBJ1-1 - TRBV19 -
CASSLVGTGFYEQYF TGCGCCAGCAGCTTGGTTGGGACAGGGTTCTACGAGCAGTACTTC TRBJ2-7 - TRBV5-1 TRBD1
CASSLRTSGSFGQFF TGTGCCAGCAGCTTAAGGACTAGCGGGAGCTTCGGGCAGTTCTTC TRBJ2-1 - TRBV7-9 TRBD2
CASSLTLVSQETQYF TGTGCCAGCAGCTTAACACTAGTAAGCCAAGAGACCCAGTACTTC TRBJ2-5 few TRBV7-2 -
CASSWGQSTGELFF TGTGCCAGCAGCTGGGGACAGTCCACCGGGGAGCTGTTTTTT TRBJ2-2 - TRBV11-2 TRBD1
CASSDPTSGGDTDTQYF TGTGCCAGCAGTGATCCGACTAGCGGGGGGGACACAGATACGCAGTATTTT TRBJ2-3 - TRBV6-1 TRBD2
CSVVLGSFISGELFF TGCAGCGTCGTGCTGGGGTCTTTTATCTCCGGGGAGCTGTTTTTT TRBJ2-2 - TRBV29-1 -
CASSILAGGYSNQPQHF TGTGCCAGTAGTATTCTTGCAGGGGGGTATAGCAATCAGCCCCAGCATTTT TRBJ1-5 - TRBV19 TRBD1
CASSLAGGREQYF TGCGCCAGCAGCTTGGCCGGGGGGCGAGAGCAGTACTTC TRBJ2-7 few TRBV5-1 -
CASSARGARWTEAFF TGTGCCAGCAGTGCGCGGGGGGCGCGTTGGACTGAAGCTTTCTTT TRBJ1-1 - TRBV25-1 -
CASSVGASYEQYF TGTGCCAGCAGCGTAGGGGCCTCCTACGAGCAGTACTTC TRBJ2-7 - TRBV9 -
CASSLSPGQSYNEQFF TGTGCCAGCAGCTTAAGTCCAGGGCAGTCCTACAATGAGCAGTTCTTC TRBJ2-1 - TRBV7-9 -
CATSGETSGSVHTQYF TGTGCCACCAGCGGGGAGACTAGCGGGAGTGTTCATACGCAGTATTTT TRBJ2-3 - TRBV15 TRBD2
CASSLLGTNTEAFF TGTGCCAGCAGCTTACTGGGGACGAACACTGAAGCTTTCTTT TRBJ1-1 few TRBV7-2 -
CASSAGSYEQYF TGTGCCAGCTCGGCAGGGTCCTACGAGCAGTACTTC TRBJ2-7 medium-sized TRBV18 -
CSVEAYNYEQYF TGCAGCGTTGAAGCTTATAACTACGAGCAGTACTTC TRBJ2-7 once TRBV29-1 -
CASMMGQGESNQPQHF TGTGCCAGTATGATGGGACAGGGGGAGAGCAATCAGCCCCAGCATTTT TRBJ1-5 - TRBV19 TRBD1
CSARDLGVQFF TGCAGTGCTAGAGATTTGGGGGTTCAGTTCTTC TRBJ2-1 - TRBV20-1 -